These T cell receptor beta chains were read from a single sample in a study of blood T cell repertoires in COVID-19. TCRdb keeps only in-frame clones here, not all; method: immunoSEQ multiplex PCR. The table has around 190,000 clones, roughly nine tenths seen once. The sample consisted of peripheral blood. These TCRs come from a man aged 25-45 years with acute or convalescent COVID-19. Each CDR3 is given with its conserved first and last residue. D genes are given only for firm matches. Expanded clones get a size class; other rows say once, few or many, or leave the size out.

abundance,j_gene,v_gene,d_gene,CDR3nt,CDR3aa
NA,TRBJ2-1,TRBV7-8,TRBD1,TGTGCCAGCAGCCTATCCCCCGGGACAGGGTTATCGGGGACTAATGAGCAGTTCTTC,CASSLSPGTGLSGTNEQFF
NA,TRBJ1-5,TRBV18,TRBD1,TGTGCCAGCTCACTTTCGACAGGGGAAAGGTCTCAGCCCCAGCATTTT,CASSLSTGERSQPQHF
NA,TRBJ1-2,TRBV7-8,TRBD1,TGTGCCAGCAGCTGGGGACAGTCGAACAACTATGGCTACACCTTC,CASSWGQSNNYGYTF
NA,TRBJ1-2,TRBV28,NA,TGTGCCAGCAGACTTAACAGGGCCTATGGCTACACCTTC,CASRLNRAYGYTF
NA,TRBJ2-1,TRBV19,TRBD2,TGTGCCAGTAGTATGGGGACTAGCGGGAGTGGTTGGTTCTTC,CASSMGTSGSGWFF
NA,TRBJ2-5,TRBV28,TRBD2,TGTGCCAGCAGTTCCCATGGGGCGGGAGGGCAAGAGACCCAGTACTTC,CASSSHGAGGQETQYF
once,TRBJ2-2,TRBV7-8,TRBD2,TGTGCCAGCAGCCACCCTAGCGGGGGGGGTCTCGGGGAGCTGTTTTTT,CASSHPSGGGLGELFF
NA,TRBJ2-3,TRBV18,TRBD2,TGTGCCAGCTCACAGGGGTCTAGCGGGGTGACAGATACGCAGTATTTT,CASSQGSSGVTDTQYF
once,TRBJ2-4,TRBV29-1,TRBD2,TGCAGCGTACGACTAGCGGGAGGGAAAAACATTCAGTACTTC,CSVRLAGGKNIQYF
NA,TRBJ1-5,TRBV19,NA,TGTGCCAGTAAGCAAAGACAGTCCAATCAGCCCCAGCATTTT,CASKQRQSNQPQHF
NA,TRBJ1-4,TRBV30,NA,TGTGCCTGGAGTACACACCGGGGGGCAGGAGAAAAACTGTTTTTT,CAWSTHRGAGEKLFF
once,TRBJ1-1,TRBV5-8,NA,TGTGCCAGCGCGGTTTACACTGAAGCTTTCTTT,CASAVYTEAFF
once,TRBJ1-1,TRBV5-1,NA,TGCGCCAGCAGCTTGGGCTCAGACAGGATTATCGCTGAAGCTTTCTTT,CASSLGSDRIIAEAFF
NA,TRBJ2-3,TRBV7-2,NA,TGTGCCAGCAGCTTCGGCGGCCGCACAGATACGCAGTATTTT,CASSFGGRTDTQYF
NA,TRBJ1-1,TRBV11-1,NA,TGTGCCAGCAGCCCGGACAGAACGTTGGCTTTCTTT,CASSPDRTLAFF
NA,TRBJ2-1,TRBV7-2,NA,TGTGCCAGCAGCTTAGCGCGGCGGAGCTCCTACAATGAGCAGTTCTTC,CASSLARRSSYNEQFF
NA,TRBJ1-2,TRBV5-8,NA,TGTGCCAGCAGCTTTAGGGAGTCTAACTATGGCTACACCTTC,CASSFRESNYGYTF
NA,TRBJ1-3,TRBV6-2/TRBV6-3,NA,TGTGCCAGCAGTCCCTTACCGGACAGTGGGTTATCTGGAAACACCATATATTTT,CASSPLPDSGLSGNTIYF
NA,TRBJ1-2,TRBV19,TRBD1,TGTGCCAGTAGTATAAAGAATATTGGGGCTCGACAGGGCGGCTACACCTTC,CASSIKNIGARQGGYTF
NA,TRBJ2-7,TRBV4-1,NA,TGCGCCAGCAGCCAAGGTACAGGTCCCGAGCAGTACTTC,CASSQGTGPEQYF
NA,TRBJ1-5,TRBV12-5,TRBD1,TGTGCTAGTGGTTTGGGACAGGGGGGCAATCAGCCCCAGCATTTT,CASGLGQGGNQPQHF
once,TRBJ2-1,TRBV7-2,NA,TGTGCCAGCAGCTTATACGGGTACTACCCAGACAATGAGCAGTTCTTC,CASSLYGYYPDNEQFF
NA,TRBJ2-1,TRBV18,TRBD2,TGTGCCAGCTCACCATTGGGGCTAGCGGGGACTTCGAGGGGGAATGAGCAGTTCTTC,CASSPLGLAGTSRGNEQFF